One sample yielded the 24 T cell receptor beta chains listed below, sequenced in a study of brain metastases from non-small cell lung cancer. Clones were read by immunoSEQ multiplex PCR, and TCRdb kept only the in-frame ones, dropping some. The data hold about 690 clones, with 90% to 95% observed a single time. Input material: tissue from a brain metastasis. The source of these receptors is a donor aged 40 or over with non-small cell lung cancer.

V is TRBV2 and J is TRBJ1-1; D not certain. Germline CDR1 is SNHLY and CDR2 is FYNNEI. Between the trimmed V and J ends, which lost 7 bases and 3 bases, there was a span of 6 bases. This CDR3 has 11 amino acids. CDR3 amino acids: CASTRDTEAFF. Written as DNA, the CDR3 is TGTGCCAGCACCCGGGACACTGAAGCTTTCTTT.

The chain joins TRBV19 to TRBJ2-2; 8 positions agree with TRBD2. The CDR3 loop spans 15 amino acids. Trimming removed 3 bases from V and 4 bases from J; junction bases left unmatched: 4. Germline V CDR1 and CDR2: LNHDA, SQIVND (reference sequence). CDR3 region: CASSMTAGATGELFF. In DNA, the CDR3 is TGTGCCAGTAGTATGACAGCGGGAGCCACCGGGGAGCTGTTTTTT.

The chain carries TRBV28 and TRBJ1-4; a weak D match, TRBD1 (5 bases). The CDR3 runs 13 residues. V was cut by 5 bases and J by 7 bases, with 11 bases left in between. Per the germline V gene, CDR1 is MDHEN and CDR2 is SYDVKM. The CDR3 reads CASSLWRGEKLFF. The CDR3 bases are TGTGCCAGCAGTCTCTGGAGGGGTGAAAAACTGTTTTTT. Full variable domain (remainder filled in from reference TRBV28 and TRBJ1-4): DVKVTQSSRYLVKRTGEKVFLECVQDMDHENMFWYRQDPGLGLRLIYFSYDVKMKEKGDIPEGYSVSREKKERFSLILESASTNQTSMYLCASSLWRGEKLFFGSGTQLSVL.

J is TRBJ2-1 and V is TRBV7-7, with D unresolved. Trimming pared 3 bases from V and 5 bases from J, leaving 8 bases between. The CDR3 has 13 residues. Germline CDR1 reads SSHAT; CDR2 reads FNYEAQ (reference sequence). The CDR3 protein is CASSFGRHNEQFF. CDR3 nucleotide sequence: TGTGCCAGCAGCTTTGGACGGCACAATGAGCAGTTCTTC.

CDR3 in amino acids: CASSLGGFSGGELFF. CDR3 DNA sequence: TGTGCCAGCAGCTTGGGCGGATTCTCGGGCGGGGAGCTGTTTTTT. This chain uses TRBV5-6 with TRBJ2-2, with D unclear. In germline, CDR1 is SGHDT, CDR2 YYEEEE. Between the trimmed V and J ends, which lost 0 bases and 7 bases, there was a span of 13 bases. The CDR3 is made up of 15 amino acids. Supplemented by reference TRBV5-6 and TRBJ2-2, the full variable domain reads DAGVTQSPTHLIKTRGQQVTLRCSPKSGHDTVSWYQQALGQGPQFIFQYYEEEERQRGNFPDRFSGHQFPNYSSELNVNALLLGDSALYLCASSLGGFSGGELFFGEGSRLTVL.

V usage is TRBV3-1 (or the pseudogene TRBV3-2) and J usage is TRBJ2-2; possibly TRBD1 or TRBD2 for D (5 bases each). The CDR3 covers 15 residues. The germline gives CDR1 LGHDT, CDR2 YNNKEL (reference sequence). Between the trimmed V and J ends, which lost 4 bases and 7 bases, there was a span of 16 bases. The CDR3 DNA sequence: TGTGCCAGCAGCCGGGGGACCCGGAGTAGCGGGGAGCTGTTTTTT. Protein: CASSRGTRSSGELFF.

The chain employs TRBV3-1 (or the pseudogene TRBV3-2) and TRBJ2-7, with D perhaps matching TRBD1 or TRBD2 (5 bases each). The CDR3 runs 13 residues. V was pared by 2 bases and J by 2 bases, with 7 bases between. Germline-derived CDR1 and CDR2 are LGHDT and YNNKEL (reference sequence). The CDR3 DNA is TGTGCCAGCAGCCAATTGGGACCCTACGAGCAGTACTTC. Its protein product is CASSQLGPYEQYF.

Written as DNA, the CDR3 is TGTGCCAGCACGTGGGTTAGCGGGAGACGGTCCTACAATGAGCAGTTCTTC. Translating it yields CASTWVSGRRSYNEQFF. The chain combines TRBV6-8 with TRBJ2-1; 9 nucleotides align to TRBD2. The CDR3 is 17 amino acids. V trimming: 7 bases; J trimming: 1 base; junction bases outside the gene matches: 11. Germline loops: CDR1 MNHGY, CDR2 SAAAGT.

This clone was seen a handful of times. CDR3 DNA sequence: TGTGCCATCAGTGAGGTCGGGGGTACAGATACGCAGTATTTT. This encodes CAISEVGGTDTQYF. The genes are TRBV10-3 and TRBJ2-3, with D possibly matching TRBD2 (6 bases). The CDR3 is 14 residues long. Trimming took 2 bases from V and 3 from J, leaving 9 bases between them. Germline CDR1 ENHRY, CDR2 SYGVKD.

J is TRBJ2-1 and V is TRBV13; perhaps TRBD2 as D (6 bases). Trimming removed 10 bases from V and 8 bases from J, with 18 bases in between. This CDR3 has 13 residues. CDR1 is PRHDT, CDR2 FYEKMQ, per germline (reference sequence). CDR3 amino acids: CATRDSARDEQFF. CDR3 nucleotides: TGTGCCACCCGGGACTCTGCCAGGGATGAGCAGTTCTTC.

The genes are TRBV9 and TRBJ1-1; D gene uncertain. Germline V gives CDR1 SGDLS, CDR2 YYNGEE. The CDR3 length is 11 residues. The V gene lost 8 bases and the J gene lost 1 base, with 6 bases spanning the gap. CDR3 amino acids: CASASNTEAFF. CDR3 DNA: TGTGCCAGTGCTTCGAACACTGAAGCTTTCTTT.

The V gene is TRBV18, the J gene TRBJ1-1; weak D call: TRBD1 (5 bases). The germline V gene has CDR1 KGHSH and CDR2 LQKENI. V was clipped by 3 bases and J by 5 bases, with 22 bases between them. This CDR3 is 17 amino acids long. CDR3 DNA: TGTGCCAGCTCACCTAGTCGATCGGGACCCTCGGGGACTGAAGCTTTCTTT. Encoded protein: CASSPSRSGPSGTEAFF.

CDR3: CASSLDALGGQYF. The CDR3 DNA reads as TGTGCCAGCAGTCTCGACGCCCTGGGGGGGCAGTATTTT. This sequence joins TRBV6-5 and TRBJ2-3, with D maybe TRBD2 (6 bases). This CDR3 region has 13 residues. Per germline, CDR1 MNHEY and CDR2 SVGAGI. Trimming pared 5 bases from V and 11 bases from J, leaving 17 bases between.

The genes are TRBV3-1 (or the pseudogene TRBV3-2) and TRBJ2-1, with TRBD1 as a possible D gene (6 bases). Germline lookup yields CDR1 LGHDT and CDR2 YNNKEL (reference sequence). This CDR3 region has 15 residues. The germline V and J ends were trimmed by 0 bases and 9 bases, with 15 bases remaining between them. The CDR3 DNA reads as TGTGCCAGCAGCCAAGATGCCCAGGGGCTGGGTGAGCAGTTCTTC. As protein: CASSQDAQGLGEQFF.

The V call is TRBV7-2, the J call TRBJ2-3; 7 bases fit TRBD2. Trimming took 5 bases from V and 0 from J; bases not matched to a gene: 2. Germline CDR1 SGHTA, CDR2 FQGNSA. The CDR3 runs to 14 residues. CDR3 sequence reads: CASSQGGSTDTQYF. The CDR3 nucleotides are TGTGCCAGCAGCCAGGGAGGGAGCACAGATACGCAGTATTTT.

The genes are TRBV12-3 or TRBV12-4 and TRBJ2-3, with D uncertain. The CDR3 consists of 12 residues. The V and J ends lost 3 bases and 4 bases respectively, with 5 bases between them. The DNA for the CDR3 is TGTGCCAGCAGTTTTAGATCAGATACGCAGTATTTT. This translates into CASSFRSDTQYF.

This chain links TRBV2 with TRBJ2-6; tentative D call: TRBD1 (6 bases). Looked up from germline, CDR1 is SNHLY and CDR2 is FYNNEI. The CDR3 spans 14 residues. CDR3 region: CVTGRTSGANVLTF. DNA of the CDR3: TGTGTAACAGGGAGAACCTCTGGGGCCAACGTCCTGACTTTC.

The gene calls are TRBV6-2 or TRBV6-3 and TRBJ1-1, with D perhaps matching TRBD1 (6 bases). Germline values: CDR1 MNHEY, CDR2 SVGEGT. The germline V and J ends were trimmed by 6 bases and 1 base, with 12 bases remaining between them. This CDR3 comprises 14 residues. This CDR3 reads CASSRTGSNTEAFF. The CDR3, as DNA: TGTGCCAGCAGCCGTACAGGGTCGAACACTGAAGCTTTCTTT.

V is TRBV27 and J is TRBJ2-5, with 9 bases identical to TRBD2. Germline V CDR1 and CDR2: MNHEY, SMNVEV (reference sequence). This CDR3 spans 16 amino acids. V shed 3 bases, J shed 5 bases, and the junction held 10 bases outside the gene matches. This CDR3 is CASSLRREGRTETQYF. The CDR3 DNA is TGTGCCAGCAGTTTGAGGCGGGAGGGAAGGACGGAGACCCAGTACTTC.

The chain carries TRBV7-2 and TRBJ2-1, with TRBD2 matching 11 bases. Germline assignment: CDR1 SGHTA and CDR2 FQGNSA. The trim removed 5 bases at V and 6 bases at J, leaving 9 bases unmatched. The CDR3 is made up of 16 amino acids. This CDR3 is CASSTQLAGVINEQFF. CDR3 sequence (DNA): TGTGCCAGCAGCACCCAACTAGCGGGAGTTATCAATGAGCAGTTCTTC.

CDR3 coding DNA: TGTGCCAGCAGTTCCCGGGTTGACACTGAAGCTTTCTTT. Translated, it gives CASSSRVDTEAFF. This chain uses TRBV28 with TRBJ1-1; D is uncertain. The V gene's germline CDR1 is MDHEN and CDR2 SYDVKM. This CDR3 has 13 amino acids. V was trimmed by 4 bases and J by 3 bases, leaving 9 bases between them.

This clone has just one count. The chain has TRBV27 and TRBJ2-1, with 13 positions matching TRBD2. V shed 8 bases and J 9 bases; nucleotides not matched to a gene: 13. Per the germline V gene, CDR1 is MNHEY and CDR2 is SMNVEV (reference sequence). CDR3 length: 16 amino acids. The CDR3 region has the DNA TGTGCCAGCTCCTCGCAAGGACTAGCGGGGGAAAGTGAGCAGTTCTTC. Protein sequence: CASSSQGLAGESEQFF.

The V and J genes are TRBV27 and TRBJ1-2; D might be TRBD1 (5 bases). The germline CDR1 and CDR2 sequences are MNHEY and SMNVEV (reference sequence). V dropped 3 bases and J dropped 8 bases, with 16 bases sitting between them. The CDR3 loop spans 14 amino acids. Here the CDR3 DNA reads TGTGCCAGCAGTTTGGGGCCGGGGACGGGAGGCTACACCTTC. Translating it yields CASSLGPGTGGYTF.

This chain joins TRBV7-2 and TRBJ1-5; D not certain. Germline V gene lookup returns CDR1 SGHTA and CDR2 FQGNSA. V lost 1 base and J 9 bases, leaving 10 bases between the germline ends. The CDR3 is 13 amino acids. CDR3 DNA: TGTGCCAGCAGCTTAGGGACTGCTCGGCCCCAGCATTTT. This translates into CASSLGTARPQHF.